Shown below are 7 T cell receptor beta chains from a single sample sequenced in a study of OX40 agonist ivuxolimab in advanced cancers. The method was immunoSEQ multiplex PCR; TCRdb's version includes in-frame clones alone and lacks a portion of them. The sample lists 55,000 to 80,000 clones; roughly 84% were seen once. The sample here was CD4+ or CD8+ T cells sorted from blood, taken in a trial of the OX40 agonist ivuxolimab. The source of these receptors is an adult with an advanced solid tumor such as melanoma, head and neck, liver or kidney cancer.

The V gene is TRBV30, the J gene TRBJ2-7; 9 nucleotides line up with TRBD1. Germline values: CDR1 GTSNPN, CDR2 SVGIG (reference sequence). After removal of 2 bases from V and 2 bases from J, the junction contained 4 bases not matched to a gene. The CDR3 is 14 residues long. The chain's CDR3 is CAWSRGTGTYEQYF. The CDR3 nucleotides read TGTGCCTGGAGTAGAGGGACAGGGACCTACGAGCAGTACTTC.

The rearrangement uses TRBV27 and TRBJ1-1; TRBD1 aligns across 9 bases. CDR3 length: 14 residues. Germline V gives CDR1 MNHEY, CDR2 SMNVEV (reference sequence). J was trimmed by 6 bases and V by 2 bases; bases with no gene match: 4. The CDR3 DNA reads as TGTGCCAGCAGTTTAGGACAGGGGATCGCTGAAGCTTTCTTT. It codes for CASSLGQGIAEAFF.

This clone appeared once. V usage is TRBV10-3 and J usage is TRBJ1-2, with TRBD1 matching over 9 bases. V lost 3 bases, J lost 7 bases, and 12 bases stayed unmatched. CDR3 size: 16 residues. Germline V CDR1 and CDR2: ENHRY, SYGVKD. CDR3 in amino acids: CAISELPMTGGSGYTF. CDR3 coding DNA: TGTGCCATCAGTGAATTACCCATGACAGGGGGAAGTGGCTACACCTTC.

The chain has TRBV19 and TRBJ2-7; maybe TRBD1 (5 bases). CDR3 length equals 13 residues. V was shortened by 6 bases and J by 0 bases, with 9 bases between the two germline ends. Germline V lookup: CDR1 LNHDA, CDR2 SQIVND (reference sequence). The CDR3 reads CASRNRSSYEQYF. CDR3 bases: TGTGCCAGTAGAAACAGGAGCTCCTACGAGCAGTACTTC.

The chain is built from TRBV2 and TRBJ2-1, with TRBD2 matching over 11 bases. Germline values: CDR1 SNHLY, CDR2 FYNNEI. The CDR3 contains 16 residues. V was clipped by 6 bases and J by 9 bases; unmatched bases: 13. This CDR3 is CASSQYLAGGQGEQFF. CDR3 DNA sequence: TGTGCCAGCAGCCAATATTTAGCGGGAGGGCAGGGTGAGCAGTTCTTC.

This clone is labeled medium-sized. The chain links TRBV7-8 to TRBJ1-6; possibly TRBD1 for D (6 bases). The CDR3 covers 14 residues. Germline values: CDR1 SGHVS, CDR2 FQNEAQ. The germline V and J ends were trimmed by 2 bases and 7 bases, with 9 bases remaining between them. The DNA of the CDR3 is TGTGCCAGCAGCTTAAGGACAGACAATTCACCCCTCCACTTT. It is translated as CASSLRTDNSPLHF.

The rearrangement uses TRBV4-2 and TRBJ1-2; 7 bases agree with TRBD1. V shed 0 bases and J 6 bases; nucleotides not matched to a gene: 4. This CDR3 spans 14 amino acids. The germline V gene encodes CDR1 LGHNA and CDR2 YNFKEQ. CDR3 sequence reads: CASSQDIGGDGYTF. DNA for the CDR3: TGTGCCAGCAGCCAAGACATAGGGGGCGATGGCTACACCTTC.